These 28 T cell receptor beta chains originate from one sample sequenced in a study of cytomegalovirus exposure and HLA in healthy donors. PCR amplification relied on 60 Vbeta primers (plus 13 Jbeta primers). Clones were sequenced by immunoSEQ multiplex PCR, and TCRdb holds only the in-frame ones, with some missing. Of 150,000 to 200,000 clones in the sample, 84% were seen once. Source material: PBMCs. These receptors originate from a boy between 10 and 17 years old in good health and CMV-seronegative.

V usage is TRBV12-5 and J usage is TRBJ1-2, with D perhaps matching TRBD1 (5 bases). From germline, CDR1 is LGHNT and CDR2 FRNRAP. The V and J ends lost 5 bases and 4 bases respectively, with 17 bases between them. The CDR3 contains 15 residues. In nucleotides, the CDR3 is TGTGCTAGTGGTCTGGGACCACAGGAGGGCTATGGCTACACCTTC. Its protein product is CASGLGPQEGYGYTF.

In DNA form, the CDR3 reads TGCAGCGTTTCTGGTGGCCCGGCGGTCGGGGGAGCATTCACAGATACGCAGTATTTT. Residues: CSVSGGPAVGGAFTDTQYF. V and J are TRBV29-1 and TRBJ2-3; tentative D call: TRBD2 (6 bases). The CDR3 is 19 residues long. V dropped 5 bases and J dropped 2 bases, with 29 bases sitting between them. Germline V gene data show CDR1 as SQVTM and CDR2 as ANQGSEA.

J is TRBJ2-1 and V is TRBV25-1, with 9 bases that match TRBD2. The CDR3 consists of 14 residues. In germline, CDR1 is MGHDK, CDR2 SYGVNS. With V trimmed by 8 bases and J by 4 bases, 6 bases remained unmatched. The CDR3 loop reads CASRGGGFYNEQFF. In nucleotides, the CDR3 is TGTGCCAGCCGCGGGGGGGGCTTTTACAATGAGCAGTTCTTC.

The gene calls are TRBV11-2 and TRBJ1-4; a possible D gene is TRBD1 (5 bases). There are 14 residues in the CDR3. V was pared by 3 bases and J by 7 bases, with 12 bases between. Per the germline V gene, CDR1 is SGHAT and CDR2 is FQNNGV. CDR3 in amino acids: CASSLDRGSEKLFF. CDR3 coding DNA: TGTGCCAGCAGCTTGGATCGGGGGAGTGAAAAACTGTTTTTT.

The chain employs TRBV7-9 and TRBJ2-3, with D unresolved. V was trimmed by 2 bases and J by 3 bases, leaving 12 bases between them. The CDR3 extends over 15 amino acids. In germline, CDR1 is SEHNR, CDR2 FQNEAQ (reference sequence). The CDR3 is CASSLQAFVTDTQYF. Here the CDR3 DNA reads TGTGCCAGCAGCTTACAGGCCTTCGTGACAGATACGCAGTATTTT. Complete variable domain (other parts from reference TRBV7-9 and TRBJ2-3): DTGVSQNPRHKITKRGQNVTFRCDPISEHNRLYWYRQTLGQGPEFLTYFQNEAQLEKSRLLSDRFSAERPKGSFSTLEIQRTEQGDSAMYLCASSLQAFVTDTQYFGPGTRLTVL.

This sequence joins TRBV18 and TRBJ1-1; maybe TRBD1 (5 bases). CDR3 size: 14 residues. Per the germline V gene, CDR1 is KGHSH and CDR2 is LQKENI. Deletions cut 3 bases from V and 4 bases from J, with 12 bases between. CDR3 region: CASSPRRGSTEAFF. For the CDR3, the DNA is TGTGCCAGCTCACCCCGGAGGGGTAGCACTGAAGCTTTCTTT.

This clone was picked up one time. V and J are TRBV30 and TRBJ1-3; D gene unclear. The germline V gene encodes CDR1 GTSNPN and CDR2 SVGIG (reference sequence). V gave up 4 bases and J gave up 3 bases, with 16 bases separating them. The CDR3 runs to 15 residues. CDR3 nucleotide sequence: TGTGCCTGGATTAGACCGCAAAGCGGTGGAAACACCATATATTTT. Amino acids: CAWIRPQSGGNTIYF. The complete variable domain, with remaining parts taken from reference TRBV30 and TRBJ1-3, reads SQTIHQWPATLVQPVGSPLSLECTVEGTSNPNLYWYRQAAGRGLQLLFYSVGIGQISSEVPQNLSASRPQDRQFILSSKKLLLSDSGFYLCAWIRPQSGGNTIYFGEGSWLTVV.

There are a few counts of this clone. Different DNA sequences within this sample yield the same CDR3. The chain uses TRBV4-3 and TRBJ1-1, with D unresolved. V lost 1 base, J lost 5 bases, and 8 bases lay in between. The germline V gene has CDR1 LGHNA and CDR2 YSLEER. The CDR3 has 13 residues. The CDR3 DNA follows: TGCGCCAGCAGCCAAGTGCGGGGAACTGAAGCTTTCTTT. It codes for CASSQVRGTEAFF.

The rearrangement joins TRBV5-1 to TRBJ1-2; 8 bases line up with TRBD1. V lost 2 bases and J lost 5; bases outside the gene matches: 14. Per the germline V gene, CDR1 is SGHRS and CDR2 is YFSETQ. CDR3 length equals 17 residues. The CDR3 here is CASSLRLTGDLPYGYTF. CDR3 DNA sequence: TGCGCCAGCAGCTTAAGGCTGACAGGGGACCTCCCTTATGGCTACACCTTC. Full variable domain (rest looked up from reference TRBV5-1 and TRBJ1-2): KAGVTQTPRYLIKTRGQQVTLSCSPISGHRSVSWYQQTPGQGLQFLFEYFSETQRNKGNFPGRFSGRQFSNSRSEMNVSTLELGDSALYLCASSLRLTGDLPYGYTFGSGTRLTVV.

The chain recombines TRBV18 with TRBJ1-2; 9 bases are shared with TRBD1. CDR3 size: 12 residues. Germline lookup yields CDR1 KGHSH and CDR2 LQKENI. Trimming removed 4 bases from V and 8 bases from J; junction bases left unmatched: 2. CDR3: CASSRQGGGYTF. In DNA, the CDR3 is TGTGCCAGCTCACGACAGGGGGGAGGCTACACCTTC. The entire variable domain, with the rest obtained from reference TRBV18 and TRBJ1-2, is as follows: NAGVMQNPRHLVRRRGQEARLRCSPMKGHSHVYWYRQLPEEGLKFMVYLQKENIIDESGMPKERFSAEFPKEGPSILRIQQVVRGDSAAYFCASSRQGGGYTFGSGTRLTVV.

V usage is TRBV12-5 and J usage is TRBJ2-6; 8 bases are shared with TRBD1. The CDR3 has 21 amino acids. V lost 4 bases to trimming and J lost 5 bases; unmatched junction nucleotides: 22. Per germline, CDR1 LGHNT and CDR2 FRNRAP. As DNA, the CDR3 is TGTGCTAGTGGTTCACCGGGTAACGGGGGACAGGTGCCTGCAAGGGCCAACGTCCTGACTTTC. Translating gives CASGSPGNGGQVPARANVLTF.

In DNA form, the CDR3 reads TGTGCCAGCAGTCCAAGATCGACAGCTAACTATGGCTACACCTTC. Its protein is CASSPRSTANYGYTF. This chain connects TRBV2 to TRBJ1-2; possible D gene TRBD1, 5 bases. V lost 5 bases to trimming and J lost 0 bases, with 13 bases between them. This CDR3 region has 15 residues. Germline CDR1 SNHLY, CDR2 FYNNEI.

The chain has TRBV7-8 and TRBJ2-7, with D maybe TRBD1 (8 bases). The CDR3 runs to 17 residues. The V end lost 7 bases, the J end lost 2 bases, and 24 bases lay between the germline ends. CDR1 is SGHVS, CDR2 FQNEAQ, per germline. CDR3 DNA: TGTGCCAGCACCGGGGGGCAGGGGGCTTTAGGGACCTACGAGCAGTACTTC. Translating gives CASTGGQGALGTYEQYF.

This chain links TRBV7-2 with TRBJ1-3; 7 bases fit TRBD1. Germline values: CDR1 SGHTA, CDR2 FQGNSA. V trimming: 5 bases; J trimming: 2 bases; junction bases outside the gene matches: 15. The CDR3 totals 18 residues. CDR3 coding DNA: TGTGCCAGCAGCCAAGGCGAGACAGGGCGAGCGCCTGGAAACACCATATATTTT. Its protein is CASSQGETGRAPGNTIYF.

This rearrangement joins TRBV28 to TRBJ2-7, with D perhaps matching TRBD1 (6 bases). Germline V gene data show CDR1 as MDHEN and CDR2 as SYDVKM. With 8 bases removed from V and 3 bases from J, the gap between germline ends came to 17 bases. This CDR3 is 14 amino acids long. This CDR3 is CASGATGYVYEQYF. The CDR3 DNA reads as TGTGCCAGCGGGGCAACAGGGTATGTCTACGAGCAGTACTTC.

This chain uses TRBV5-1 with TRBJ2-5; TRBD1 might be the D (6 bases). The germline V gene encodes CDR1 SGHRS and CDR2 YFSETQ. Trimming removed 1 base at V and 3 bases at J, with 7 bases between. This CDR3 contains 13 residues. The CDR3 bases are TGCGCCAGCAGCTTGACAGGGAAAGAGACCCAGTACTTC. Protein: CASSLTGKETQYF.

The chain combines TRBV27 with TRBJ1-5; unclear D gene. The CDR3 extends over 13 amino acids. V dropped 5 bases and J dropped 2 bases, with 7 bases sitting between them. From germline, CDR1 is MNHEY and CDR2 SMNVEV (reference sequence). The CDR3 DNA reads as TGTGCCAGCAGTCCCCCCGGCAATCAGCCCCAGCATTTT. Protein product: CASSPPGNQPQHF.

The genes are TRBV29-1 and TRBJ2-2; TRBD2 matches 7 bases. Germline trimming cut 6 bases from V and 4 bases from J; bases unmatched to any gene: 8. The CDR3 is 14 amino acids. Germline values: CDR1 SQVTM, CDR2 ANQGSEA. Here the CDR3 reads CSVSGGPGTGELFF. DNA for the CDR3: TGCAGCGTCTCGGGGGGTCCGGGCACCGGGGAGCTGTTTTTT.

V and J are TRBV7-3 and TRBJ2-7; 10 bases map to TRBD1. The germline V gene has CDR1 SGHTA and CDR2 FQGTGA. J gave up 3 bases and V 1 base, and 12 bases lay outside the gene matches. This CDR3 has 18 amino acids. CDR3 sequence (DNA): TGTGCCAGCAGCTTAAAGGTCGGGGGGACAGGGGTTCACTACGAGCAGTACTTC. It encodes CASSLKVGGTGVHYEQYF.

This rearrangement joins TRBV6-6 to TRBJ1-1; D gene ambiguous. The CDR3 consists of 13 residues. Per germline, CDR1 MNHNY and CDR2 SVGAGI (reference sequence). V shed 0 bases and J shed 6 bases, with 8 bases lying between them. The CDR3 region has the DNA TGTGCCAGCAGTTACTCGTACTCTTCTGAAGCTTTCTTT. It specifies CASSYSYSSEAFF.

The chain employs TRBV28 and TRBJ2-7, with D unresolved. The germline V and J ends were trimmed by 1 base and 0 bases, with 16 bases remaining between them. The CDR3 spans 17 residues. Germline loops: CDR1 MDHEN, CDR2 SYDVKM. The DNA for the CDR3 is TGTGCCAGCAGTTTATTACGAGCTTCCCCCCTCTCCTACGAGCAGTACTTC. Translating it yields CASSLLRASPLSYEQYF.

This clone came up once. CDR3 coding DNA: TGTGCCAGCAGCCGTAGCGGGGACGGGGAGCTGTTTTTT. Amino acid sequence: CASSRSGDGELFF. The chain has TRBV6-6 and TRBJ2-2; 8 nucleotides align to TRBD2. The CDR3 has 13 amino acids. V gave up 6 bases and J gave up 7 bases; unmatched junction bases: 4. Germline CDR1 reads MNHNY; CDR2 reads SVGAGI (reference sequence).

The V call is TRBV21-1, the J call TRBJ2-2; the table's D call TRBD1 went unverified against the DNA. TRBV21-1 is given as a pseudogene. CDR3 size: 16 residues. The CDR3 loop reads CASSKATGLNTGELFF. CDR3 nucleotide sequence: TGTGCCAGCAGCAAAGCGACAGGTCTAAACACCGGGGAGCTGTTTTTT.

CDR3 coding DNA: TGTGCCAGCAGTTACCCGACAGGGTTGGAAGAGACCCAGTACTTC. This encodes CASSYPTGLEETQYF. This chain joins TRBV6-6 and TRBJ2-5; 7 nucleotides align to TRBD1. The CDR3 has 15 amino acids. The trim removed 2 bases at V and 3 bases at J, leaving 6 bases unmatched. Germline lookup yields CDR1 MNHNY and CDR2 SVGAGI (reference sequence).

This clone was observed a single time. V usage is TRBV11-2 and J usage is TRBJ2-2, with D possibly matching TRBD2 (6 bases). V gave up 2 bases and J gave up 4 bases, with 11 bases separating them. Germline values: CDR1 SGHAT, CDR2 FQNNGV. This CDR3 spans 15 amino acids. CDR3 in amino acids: CASSLRERATGELFF. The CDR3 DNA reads TGTGCCAGCAGCTTACGGGAGAGGGCCACCGGGGAGCTGTTTTTT. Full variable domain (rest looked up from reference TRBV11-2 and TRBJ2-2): EAGVAQSPRYKIIEKRQSVAFWCNPISGHATLYWYQQILGQGPKLLIQFQNNGVVDDSQLPKDRFSAERLKGVDSTLKIQPAKLEDSAVYLCASSLRERATGELFFGEGSRLTVL.

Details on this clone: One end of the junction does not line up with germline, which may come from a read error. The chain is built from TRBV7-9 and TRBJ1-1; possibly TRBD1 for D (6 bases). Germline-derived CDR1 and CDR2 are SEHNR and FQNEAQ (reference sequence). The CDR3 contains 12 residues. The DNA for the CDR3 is TGTTCCAGCAAGGGGGAGGGCACTGAAGCTTTCTTT. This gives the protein CSSKGEGTEAFF. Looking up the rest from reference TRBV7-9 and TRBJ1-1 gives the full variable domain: DTGVSQNPRHKITKRGQNVTFRCDPISEHNRLYWYRQTLGQGPEFLTYFQNEAQLEKSRLLSDRFSAERPKGSFSTLEIQRTEQGDSAMYLCSSKGEGTEAFFGQGTRLTVV.

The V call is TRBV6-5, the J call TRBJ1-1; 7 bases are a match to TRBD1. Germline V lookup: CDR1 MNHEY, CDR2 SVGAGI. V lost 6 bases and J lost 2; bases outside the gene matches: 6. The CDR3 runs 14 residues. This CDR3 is CASSPTGRNTEAFF. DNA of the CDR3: TGTGCCAGCAGCCCGACAGGGCGAAACACTGAAGCTTTCTTT.

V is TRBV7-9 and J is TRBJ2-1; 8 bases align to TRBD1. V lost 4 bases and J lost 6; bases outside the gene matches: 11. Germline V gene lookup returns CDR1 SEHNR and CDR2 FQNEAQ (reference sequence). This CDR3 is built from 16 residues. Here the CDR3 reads CASSSNPQGAGNEQFF. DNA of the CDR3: TGTGCCAGCAGCTCAAACCCTCAGGGGGCGGGCAATGAGCAGTTCTTC.